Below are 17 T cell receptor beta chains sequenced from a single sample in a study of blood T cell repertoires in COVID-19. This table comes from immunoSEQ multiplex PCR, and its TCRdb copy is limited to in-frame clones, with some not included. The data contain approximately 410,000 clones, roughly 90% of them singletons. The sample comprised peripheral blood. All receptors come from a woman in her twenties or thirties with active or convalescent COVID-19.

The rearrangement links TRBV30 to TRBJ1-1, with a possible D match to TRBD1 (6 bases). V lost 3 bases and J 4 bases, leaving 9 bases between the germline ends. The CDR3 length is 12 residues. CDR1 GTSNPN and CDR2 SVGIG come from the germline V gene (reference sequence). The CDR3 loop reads CAWRQGSTEAFF. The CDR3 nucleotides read TGTGCCTGGAGACAGGGAAGCACTGAAGCTTTCTTT.

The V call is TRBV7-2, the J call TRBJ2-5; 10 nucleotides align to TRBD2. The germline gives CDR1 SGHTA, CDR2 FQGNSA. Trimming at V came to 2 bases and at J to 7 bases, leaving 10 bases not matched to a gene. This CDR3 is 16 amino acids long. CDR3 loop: CASSLQRASGGGTQYF. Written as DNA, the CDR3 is TGTGCCAGCAGCTTACAACGGGCTAGCGGGGGAGGGACCCAGTACTTC.

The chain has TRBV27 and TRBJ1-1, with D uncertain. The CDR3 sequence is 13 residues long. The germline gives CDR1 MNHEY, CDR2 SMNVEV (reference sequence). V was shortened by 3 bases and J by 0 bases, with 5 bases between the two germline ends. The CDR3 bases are TGTGCCAGCAGTTTGTCTGTGAACACTGAAGCTTTCTTT. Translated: CASSLSVNTEAFF.

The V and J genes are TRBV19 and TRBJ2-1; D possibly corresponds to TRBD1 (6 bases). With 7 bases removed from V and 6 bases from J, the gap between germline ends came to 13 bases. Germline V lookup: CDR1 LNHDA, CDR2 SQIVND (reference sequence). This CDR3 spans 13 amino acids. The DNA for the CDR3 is TGTGCCAGTAATCAGGGGCGGGTCAATGAGCAGTTCTTC. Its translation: CASNQGRVNEQFF.

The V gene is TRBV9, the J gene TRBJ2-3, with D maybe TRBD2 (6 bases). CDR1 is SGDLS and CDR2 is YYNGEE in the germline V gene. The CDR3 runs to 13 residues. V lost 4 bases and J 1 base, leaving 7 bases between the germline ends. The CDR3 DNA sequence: TGTGCCAGCAGCCGCGGGGGCACAGATACGCAGTATTTT. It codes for CASSRGGTDTQYF. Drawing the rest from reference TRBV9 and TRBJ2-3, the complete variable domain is DSGVTQTPKHLITATGQRVTLRCSPRSGDLSVYWYQQSLDQGLQFLIQYYNGEERAKGNILERFSAQQFPDLHSELNLSSLELGDSALYFCASSRGGTDTQYFGPGTRLTVL.

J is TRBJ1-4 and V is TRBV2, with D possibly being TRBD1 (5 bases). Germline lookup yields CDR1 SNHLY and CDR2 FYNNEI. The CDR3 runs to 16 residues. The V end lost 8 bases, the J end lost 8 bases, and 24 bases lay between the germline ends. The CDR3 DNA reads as TGTGCCAGCGTCGCAACTGGGGGGGTTACACCGGAAAAACTGTTTTTT. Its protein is CASVATGGVTPEKLFF.

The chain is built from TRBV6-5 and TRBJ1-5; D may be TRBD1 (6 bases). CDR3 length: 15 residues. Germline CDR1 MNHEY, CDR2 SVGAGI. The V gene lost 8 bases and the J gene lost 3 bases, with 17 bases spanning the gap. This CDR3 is CASRSPGALNQPQHF. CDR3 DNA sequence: TGTGCCAGCCGGTCGCCAGGGGCTCTCAATCAGCCCCAGCATTTT.

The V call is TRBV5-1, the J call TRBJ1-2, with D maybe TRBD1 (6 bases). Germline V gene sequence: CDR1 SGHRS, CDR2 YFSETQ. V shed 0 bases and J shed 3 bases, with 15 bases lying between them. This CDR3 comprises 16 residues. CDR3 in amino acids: CASSLGGRGGHYGYTF. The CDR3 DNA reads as TGCGCCAGCAGCTTGGGTGGCAGGGGCGGCCACTATGGCTACACCTTC.

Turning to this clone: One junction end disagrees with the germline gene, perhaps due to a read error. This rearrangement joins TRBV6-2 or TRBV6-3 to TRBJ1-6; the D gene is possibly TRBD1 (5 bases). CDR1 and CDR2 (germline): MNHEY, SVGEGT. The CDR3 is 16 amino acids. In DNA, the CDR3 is TGTGCCAGCAATTACGGGAAGGGAGGGGATCATTCACCCCTCCACTTT. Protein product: CASNYGKGGDHSPLHF.

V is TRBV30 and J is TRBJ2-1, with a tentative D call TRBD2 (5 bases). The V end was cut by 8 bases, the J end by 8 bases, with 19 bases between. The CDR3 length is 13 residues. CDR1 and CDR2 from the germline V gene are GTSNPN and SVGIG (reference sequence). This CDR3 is CAQWTGSRHEQFF. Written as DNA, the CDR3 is TGTGCCCAATGGACGGGATCCCGGCATGAGCAGTTCTTC.

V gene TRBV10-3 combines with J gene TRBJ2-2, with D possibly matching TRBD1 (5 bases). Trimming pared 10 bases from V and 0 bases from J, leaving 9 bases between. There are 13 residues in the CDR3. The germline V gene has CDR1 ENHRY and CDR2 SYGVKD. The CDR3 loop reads CATDKTNTGELFF. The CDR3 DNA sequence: TGTGCCACGGACAAAACGAACACCGGGGAGCTGTTTTTT.

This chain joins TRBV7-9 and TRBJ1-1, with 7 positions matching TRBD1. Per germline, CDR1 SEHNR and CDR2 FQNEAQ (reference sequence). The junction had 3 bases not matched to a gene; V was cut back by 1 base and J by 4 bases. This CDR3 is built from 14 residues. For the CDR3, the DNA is TGTGCCAGCAGCTTAGAGGCAGGGGGCACTGAAGCTTTCTTT. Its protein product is CASSLEAGGTEAFF.

Written as DNA, the CDR3 is TGCAGCGTTGATGCCGGACAGGGCTACGAGCAGTACTTC. Residues: CSVDAGQGYEQYF. The chain couples TRBV29-1 to TRBJ2-7; 8 nucleotides align to TRBD1. This CDR3 is 13 amino acids long. Germline CDR1 and CDR2: SQVTM and ANQGSEA. J lost 3 bases, V lost 3 bases, and 4 bases had no gene match.

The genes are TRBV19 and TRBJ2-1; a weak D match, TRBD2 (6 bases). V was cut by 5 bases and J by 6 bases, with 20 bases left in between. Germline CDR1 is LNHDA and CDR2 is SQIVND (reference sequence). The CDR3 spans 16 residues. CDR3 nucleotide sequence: TGTGCCAGTAGTGTCGACCGGGACTTAGGCCGCAATGAGCAGTTCTTC. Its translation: CASSVDRDLGRNEQFF.

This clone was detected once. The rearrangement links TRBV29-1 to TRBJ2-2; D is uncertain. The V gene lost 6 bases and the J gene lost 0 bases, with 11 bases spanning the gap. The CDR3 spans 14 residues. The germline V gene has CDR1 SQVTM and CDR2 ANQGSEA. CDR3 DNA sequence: TGCAGCGTGGAACGGTACGCGAACACCGGGGAGCTGTTTTTT. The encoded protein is CSVERYANTGELFF.

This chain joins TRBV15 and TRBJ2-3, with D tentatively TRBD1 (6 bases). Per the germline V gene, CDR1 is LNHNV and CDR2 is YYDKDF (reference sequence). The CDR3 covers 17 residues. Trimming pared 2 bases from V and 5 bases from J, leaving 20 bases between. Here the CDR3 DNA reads TGTGCCACCAGCAGACTCCCCCGGGACAAGAGAAGAGATACGCAGTATTTT. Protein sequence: CATSRLPRDKRRDTQYF.

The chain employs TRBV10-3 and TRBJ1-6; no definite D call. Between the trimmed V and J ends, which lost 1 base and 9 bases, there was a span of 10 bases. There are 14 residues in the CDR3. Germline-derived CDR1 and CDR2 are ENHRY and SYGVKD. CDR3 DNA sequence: TGTGCCATCAGTGAGTTGTCCTTGTCTTCACCCCTCCACTTT. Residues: CAISELSLSSPLHF.